This T cell receptor beta chain appears in the sequencing data of a study of OX40 agonist ivuxolimab in advanced cancers. V trimming: 4 bases; J trimming: 2 bases; junction bases outside the gene matches: 10. Germline V lookup: CDR1 SGHDT, CDR2 YYEEEE. This CDR3 region has 16 residues. Assay used: immunoSEQ multiplex PCR; TCRdb lists only in-frame clones, some missing. The top ten hold 4.5% to 5.5% of the sample, which has roughly 93,000 clones, approximately 80% seen once. V is TRBV5-6 and J is TRBJ2-3; 7 nucleotides match TRBD1. The sequences come from CD4+ or CD8+ T cells sorted from blood, collected in a trial of the OX40 agonist ivuxolimab. This clonotype was obtained from an adult with an advanced solid tumor such as melanoma, head and neck, liver or kidney cancer. CDR3 sequence: CASSPGQRPPTDTQYF. In DNA, the CDR3 is TGTGCCAGCAGCCCGGGACAGAGACCCCCCACAGATACGCAGTATTTT.